This TCR beta chain stems from a study of T cell responses to AZD1222 COVID-19 vaccine. On this clone: Antigen specificity is unknown.

Produced via immunoSEQ multiplex PCR; TCRdb's table is partial and in-frame only. The table shows over 90,000 clones, with roughly 90% occurring only once. Overall study results and limits: After two AZD1222 doses, spike-specific TCR breadth and depth rose versus day 0.

The receptor comes from an adult who received the AZD1222 COVID-19 vaccine. The material was peripheral blood, obtained 28 days after the second AZD1222 dose.

The CDR3 nucleotides read TGTGCCAGCAGCCGAACCGGGACTAACACAGATACGCAGTATTTT. This gives the protein CASSRTGTNTDTQYF. The rearrangement uses TRBV7-3 and TRBJ2-3, with TRBD2 identical over 7 bases. The germline CDR1 and CDR2 sequences are SGHTA and FQGTGA. Germline trimming cut 5 bases from V and 2 bases from J; bases unmatched to any gene: 7. This CDR3 is 15 amino acids long.